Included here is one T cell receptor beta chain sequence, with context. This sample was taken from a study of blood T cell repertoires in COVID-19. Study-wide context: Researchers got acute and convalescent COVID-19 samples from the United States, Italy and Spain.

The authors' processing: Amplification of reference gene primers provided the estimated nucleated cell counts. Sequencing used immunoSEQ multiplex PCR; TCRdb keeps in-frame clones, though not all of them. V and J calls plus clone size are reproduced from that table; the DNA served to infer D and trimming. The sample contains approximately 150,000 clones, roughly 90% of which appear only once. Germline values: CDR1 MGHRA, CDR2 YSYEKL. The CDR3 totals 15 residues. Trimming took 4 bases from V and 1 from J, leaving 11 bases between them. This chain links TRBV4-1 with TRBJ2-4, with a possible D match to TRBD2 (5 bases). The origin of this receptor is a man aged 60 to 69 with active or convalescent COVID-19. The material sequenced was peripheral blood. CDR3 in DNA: TGCGCCAGCAGCCTATGGACTCAGGCCAAAAACATTCAGTACTTC. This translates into CASSLWTQAKNIQYF.